The rows below give T cell receptor beta chains drawn from one sample of a study of cytomegalovirus exposure and HLA in healthy donors. The assay was immunoSEQ multiplex PCR, and TCRdb's table has in-frame clones only and misses some. The data hold 100,000 or so clones, with 65% to 85% observed a single time. Sequenced: PBMCs. The receptors come from a male donor in good health and CMV-seronegative. Each CDR3 is given with its conserved first and last residue. The order of the fields is J gene, D gene, V gene, clone size, CDR3 length, CDR3 protein, CDR3 DNA. The D gene is left open where the match is weak. Clone size is not always given. Where it is, it says once, few, many or a class for expanded clones.

TRBJ1-1	.	TRBV6-1	.	16	CASSDPGLKWNTEAFF	TGTGCCAGCAGTGACCCAGGACTGAAATGGAACACTGAAGCTTTCTTT
TRBJ2-7	TRBD2	TRBV7-9	.	17	CASSPRTSGPLLYEQYF	TGTGCCAGCAGCCCACGGACTAGCGGGCCTCTCCTCTACGAGCAGTACTTC
TRBJ2-2	TRBD2	TRBV5-4	.	15	CASSLLAGDTGELFF	TGTGCCAGCAGCTTACTAGCGGGAGACACCGGGGAGCTGTTTTTT
TRBJ2-7	TRBD2	TRBV7-3	.	14	CASSLLAGASEQYF	TGTGCCAGCAGCCTTCTAGCGGGAGCCAGCGAGCAGTACTTC
TRBJ2-2	.	TRBV10-3	few	17	CAISDDAERTSGGELFF	TGTGCCATCAGTGATGATGCGGAGAGGACCAGCGGCGGGGAGCTGTTTTTT
TRBJ1-2	.	TRBV11-2	.	13	CASSSGVGYGYTF	TGTGCCAGCAGCTCAGGGGTGGGGTATGGCTACACCTTC
TRBJ2-5	.	TRBV19	.	15	CASSKRLVLAETQYF	TGTGCCAGTAGCAAGAGACTAGTTTTGGCGGAGACCCAGTACTTC
TRBJ1-6	TRBD1	TRBV5-5	.	14	CASSLMQGDSPLHF	TGTGCCAGCAGCTTGATGCAGGGGGATTCACCCCTCCACTTT
TRBJ2-5	.	TRBV10-1	.	14	CASSDGSGQETQYF	TGCGCCAGCAGTGACGGGAGTGGACAAGAGACCCAGTACTTC
TRBJ2-7	.	TRBV11-2	.	12	CASSLTSYEQYF	TGTGCCAGCAGCTTAACCAGCTACGAGCAGTACTTC
TRBJ1-5	.	TRBV7-2	.	14	CASSFTGSHEPQHF	TGTGCCAGCAGCTTTACGGGGTCTCATGAGCCCCAGCATTTT
TRBJ2-7	.	TRBV7-2	.	13	CASSFNSRAEQYF	TGTGCCAGCAGCTTTAATTCCAGGGCCGAGCAGTACTTC
TRBJ2-3	TRBD2	TRBV5-4	few	16	CASSGGGAGGADTQYF	TGTGCCAGCAGCGGGGGGGGAGCGGGAGGCGCAGATACGCAGTATTTT
TRBJ1-1	.	TRBV28	.	13	CATQGRRGTEAFF	TGTGCCACCCAAGGTCGAAGGGGCACTGAAGCTTTCTTT
TRBJ1-1	.	TRBV19	.	15	CASTLNWATNTEAFF	TGTGCCAGTACCTTAAACTGGGCGACGAACACTGAAGCTTTCTTT
TRBJ2-7	.	TRBV7-8	.	14	CASSLTAGVYEQYF	TGTGCCAGCAGCCTAACCGCTGGTGTTTACGAGCAGTACTTC
TRBJ2-3	.	TRBV6-5	.	16	CASSYRGAGYSDTQYF	TGTGCCAGCAGTTATCGGGGCGCGGGATATTCCGATACGCAGTATTTT